Listed below are T cell receptor beta chains from one sample, sequenced in a study of PD-1 blockade in mismatch repair-deficient tumors. The data were produced by immunoSEQ multiplex PCR, yet TCRdb's version contains in-frame clones alone and is incomplete. Of 25,000 to 30,000 clones detected, roughly 84% appear once; the ten largest clones hold more than 2.5%. The material was PBMCs, obtained before pembrolizumab treatment. The source is an adult with mismatch repair-deficient cancer. CDR3s include the opening cysteine and the closing phenylalanine or tryptophan. The D gene is left open where the match is weak. A clone size is listed for some rows: how often the clone was seen (once, few, many), or a class if it is expanded.

clone_size d_call j_call v_call cdr3_nt cdr3_aa
- - TRBJ1-1 TRBV28 TGTGCCAGCAGTTTAGGGGGGGGATTTGGAACTGAAGCTTTCTTT CASSLGGGFGTEAFF
- TRBD1 TRBJ2-7 TRBV6-5 TGTGCCAGCAGTTACTCGGAGGGACAGGGGGCCGAGCAGTACTTC CASSYSEGQGAEQYF
- - TRBJ1-3 TRBV19 TGTGCCAGTAGACTGAGCTCTGGAAACACCATATATTTT CASRLSSGNTIYF
- TRBD2 TRBJ2-7 TRBV28 TGTGCCAGCAGTTTATCGGGACTAGCGCGAAGCTCCTACGAGCAGTACTTC CASSLSGLARSSYEQYF
- - TRBJ1-5 TRBV10-2 TGCGCCAGCAGTCTGACAGTTAGCAATCAGCCCCAGCATTTT CASSLTVSNQPQHF
- TRBD2 TRBJ2-1 TRBV30 TGTGCCTGGGACGCGGGCCGGGGAGGGATTTCCTACAATGAGCAGTTCTTC CAWDAGRGGISYNEQFF
once TRBD1 TRBJ2-1 TRBV2 TGTGCCAGCAGTGCTGGCAGGGGGCAAGGTGAGCAGTTCTTC CASSAGRGQGEQFF
- - TRBJ2-5 TRBV15 TGTGCCACCAGCAGAGGCGGGCAAGCCTTTGAGACCCAGTACTTC CATSRGGQAFETQYF
- TRBD1 TRBJ2-5 TRBV5-1 TGCGCCAGCAGCAGGGGACAGGAACAAGAGACCCAGTACTTC CASSRGQEQETQYF
once - TRBJ1-6 TRBV5-1 TGCGCCAGCAGCTTGTTGGTTCAGGGGACTTCACCCCTCCACTTT CASSLLVQGTSPLHF
- - TRBJ2-7 TRBV2 TGTGCCAGCAGTGAATCGGGTTTAGCCTACGAGCAGTACTTC CASSESGLAYEQYF
- - TRBJ2-1 TRBV21-1 TGTGCCAGCAGCAAAGAATTTTCTCCGGTGCCCTCCTACAATGAGCAGTTCTTC CASSKEFSPVPSYNEQFF
few - TRBJ2-7 TRBV5-3 TGTGCCAGAAGCCTACTCTACGAGCAGTACTTC CARSLLYEQYF
- TRBD2 TRBJ2-5 TRBV29-1 TGCAGCGTTCTGGACAAGCGGGAGGTAGAGACCCAGTACTTC CSVLDKREVETQYF
- TRBD2 TRBJ2-1 TRBV28 TGTGCCAGCACCGTGGGAGCGGGGTACAATGAGCAGTTCTTC CASTVGAGYNEQFF
few - TRBJ2-7 TRBV14 TGTGCCAGCAGCCAAGGAATCCTACGCGGTGACTCCTACGAGCAGTACTTC CASSQGILRGDSYEQYF
- TRBD2 TRBJ2-7 TRBV6-4 TGTGCCAGCAGTGAACTAGCGGGAGGAACAGGAAAGCAGTACTTC CASSELAGGTGKQYF
few - TRBJ2-7 TRBV2 TGTGCCAGCAGTGTTGTTCCCGGCAGGGTAAACTACGAGCAGTACTTC CASSVVPGRVNYEQYF
- TRBD2 TRBJ2-7 TRBV30 TGTGCCTCCTTCCACCAGCGGGAGGATCCCTACGAGCAGTACTTC CASFHQREDPYEQYF
- - TRBJ1-6 TRBV5-6 TGTGCCAGCAGGATCAGCGGCCCAGATTCACCCCTCCACTTT CASRISGPDSPLHF
- TRBD1 TRBJ2-1 TRBV19 TGTGCCAGTAGTACGTATTCCGGGACAGGGGTCCTAAGCTCCTACAATGAGCAGTTCTTC CASSTYSGTGVLSSYNEQFF
- - TRBJ2-7 TRBV7-2 TGTGCCAGCAGCCTTAGTCCACCCTACGAGCAGTACTTC CASSLSPPYEQYF
- TRBD2 TRBJ2-7 TRBV27 TGTGCCAGCAGGTCCGGGACTAGCACCTCCTACGAGCAGTACTTC CASRSGTSTSYEQYF
- - TRBJ1-1 TRBV7-9 TGTGCCGCAGGACTGAGACCTGAAGCTTTCTTT CAAGLRPEAFF
once TRBD1 TRBJ1-2 TRBV19 TGTGCCAGTAGTAACCCGGGACAGTCTAACTATGGCTACACCTTC CASSNPGQSNYGYTF
- TRBD2 TRBJ2-1 TRBV18 TGTGCCAGCTCACCTGGTCTAGCGGGAGGTTCTTCCTACAATGAGCAGTTCTTC CASSPGLAGGSSYNEQFF